This TCR beta chain appears in the sequencing data of a study of CD8 T cells in Susac syndrome. Roughly 0.5 to 1 ug RNA was reverse transcribed with random hexamers. The authors amplified TCR beta CDR3 across 54 Vbeta and 13 Jbeta using immunoSEQ multiplex PCR. TCRdb recomputed calls from the immunoSEQ multiplex PCR reads with MiXCR, one row per CDR3 protein. The sample has about 210,000 distinct CDR3 sequences, 90% to 95% seen once. This clonotype has more than one count but fewer than ten. CDR3 length equals 16 residues. Germline V gives CDR1 ENHRY, CDR2 SYGVKD. V was trimmed by 0 bases and J by 0 bases, leaving 9 bases between them. TCR beta was sequenced from blood CD8+ and CD4+ T cells.

The chain joins TRBV10-3 to TRBJ2-4; D remains unclear. The sequencing sample was made of CD4+ T cells from PBMCs. This TCR was sampled from a human donor in good health. In DNA, the CDR3 is TGTGCCATCAGTGAGTCGACCCCAACAGCCAAAAACATTCAGTACTTC. It specifies CAISESTPTAKNIQYF.